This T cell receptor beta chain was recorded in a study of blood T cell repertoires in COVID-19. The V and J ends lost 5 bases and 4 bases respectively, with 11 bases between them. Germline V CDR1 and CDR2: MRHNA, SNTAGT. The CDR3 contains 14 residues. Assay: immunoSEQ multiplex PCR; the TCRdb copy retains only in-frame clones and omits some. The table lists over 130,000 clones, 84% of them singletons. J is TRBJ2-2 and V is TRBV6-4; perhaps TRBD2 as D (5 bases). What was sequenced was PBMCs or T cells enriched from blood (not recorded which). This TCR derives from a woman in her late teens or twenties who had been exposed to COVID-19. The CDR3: CASSNQLATGELFF. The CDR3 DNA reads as TGTGCCAGCAGTAATCAGCTAGCCACCGGGGAGCTGTTTTTT.